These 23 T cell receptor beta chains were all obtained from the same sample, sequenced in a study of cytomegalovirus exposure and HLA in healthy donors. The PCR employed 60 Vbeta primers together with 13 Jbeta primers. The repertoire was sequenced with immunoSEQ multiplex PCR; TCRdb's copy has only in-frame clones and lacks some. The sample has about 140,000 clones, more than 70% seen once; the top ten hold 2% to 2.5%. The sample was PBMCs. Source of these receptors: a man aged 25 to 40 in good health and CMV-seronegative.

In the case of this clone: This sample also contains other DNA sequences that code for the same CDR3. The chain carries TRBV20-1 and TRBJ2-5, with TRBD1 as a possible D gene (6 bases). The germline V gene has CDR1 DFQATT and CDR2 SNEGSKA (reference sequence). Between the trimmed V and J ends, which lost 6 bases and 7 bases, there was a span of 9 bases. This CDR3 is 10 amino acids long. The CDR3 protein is CSALGGTQYF. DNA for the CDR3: TGCAGTGCCCTAGGGGGGACCCAGTACTTC.

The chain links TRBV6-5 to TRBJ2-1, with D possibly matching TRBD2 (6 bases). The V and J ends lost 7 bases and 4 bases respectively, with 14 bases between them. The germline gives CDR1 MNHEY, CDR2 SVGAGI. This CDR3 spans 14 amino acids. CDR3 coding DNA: TGTGCCAGCAAGCAGGGACTGGCTTACAATGAGCAGTTCTTC. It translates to CASKQGLAYNEQFF.

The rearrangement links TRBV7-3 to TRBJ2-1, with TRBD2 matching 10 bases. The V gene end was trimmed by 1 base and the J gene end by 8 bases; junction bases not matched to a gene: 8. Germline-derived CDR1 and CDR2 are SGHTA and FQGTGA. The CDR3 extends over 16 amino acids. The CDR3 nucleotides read TGTGCCAGCAGCTTAAGGAGGCTAGCGGGAGTAGATGAGCAGTTCTTC. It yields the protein CASSLRRLAGVDEQFF.

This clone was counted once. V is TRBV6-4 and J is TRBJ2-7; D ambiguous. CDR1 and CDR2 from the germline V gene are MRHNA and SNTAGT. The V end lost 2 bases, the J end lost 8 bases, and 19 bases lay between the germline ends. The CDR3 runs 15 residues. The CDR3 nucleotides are TGTGCCAGCAGTGACCCAATGGCGTCAGAGGAAAAGCAGTACTTC. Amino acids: CASSDPMASEEKQYF.

The CDR3 reads CASSSGLAGLPQETQYF. The CDR3 coding sequence is TGTGCCAGTAGTTCCGGACTAGCGGGCCTACCCCAAGAGACCCAGTACTTC. The V gene is TRBV19, the J gene TRBJ2-5; 11 bases are shared with TRBD2. Trimming removed 5 bases from V and 1 base from J; junction bases left unmatched: 9. Germline CDR1 LNHDA, CDR2 SQIVND (reference sequence). CDR3 length equals 17 residues.

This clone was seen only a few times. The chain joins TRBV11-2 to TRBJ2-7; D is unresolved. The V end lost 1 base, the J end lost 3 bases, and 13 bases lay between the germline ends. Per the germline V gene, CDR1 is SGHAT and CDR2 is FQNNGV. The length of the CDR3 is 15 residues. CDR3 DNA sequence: TGTGCCAGCAGCTTAGTTGCTTCTAGAAACTACGAGCAGTACTTC. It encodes CASSLVASRNYEQYF.

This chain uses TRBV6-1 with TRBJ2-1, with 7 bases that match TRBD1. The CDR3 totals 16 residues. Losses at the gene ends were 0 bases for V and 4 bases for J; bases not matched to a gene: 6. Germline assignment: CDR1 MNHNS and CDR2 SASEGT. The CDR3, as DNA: TGTGCCAGCAGTGAAGCAGGGGACAGTTTTTACAATGAGCAGTTCTTC. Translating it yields CASSEAGDSFYNEQFF.

In DNA, the CDR3 is TGTGCCAGCAGCTTACCAGGGGGTGACATTCAGTACTTC. Protein product: CASSLPGGDIQYF. The chain links TRBV7-9 to TRBJ2-4; 7 positions agree with TRBD1. The CDR3 length is 13 residues. The germline V gene has CDR1 SEHNR and CDR2 FQNEAQ (reference sequence). The V gene end was trimmed by 2 bases and the J gene end by 8 bases; junction bases not matched to a gene: 3.

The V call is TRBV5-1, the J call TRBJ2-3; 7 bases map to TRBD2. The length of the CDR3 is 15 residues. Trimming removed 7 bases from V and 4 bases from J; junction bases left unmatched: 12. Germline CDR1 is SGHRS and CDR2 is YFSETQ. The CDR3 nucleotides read TGCGCCAGCCGCCTGCAGACTAGCCTGCCAGATACGCAGTATTTT. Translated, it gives CASRLQTSLPDTQYF.

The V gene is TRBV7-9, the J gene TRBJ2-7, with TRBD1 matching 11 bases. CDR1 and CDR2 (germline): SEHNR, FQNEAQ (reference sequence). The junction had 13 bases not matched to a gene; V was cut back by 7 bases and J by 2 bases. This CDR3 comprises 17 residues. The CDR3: CASTPPYPGQGAYEQYF. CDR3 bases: TGTGCCAGCACCCCTCCCTACCCGGGACAGGGGGCCTACGAGCAGTACTTC.

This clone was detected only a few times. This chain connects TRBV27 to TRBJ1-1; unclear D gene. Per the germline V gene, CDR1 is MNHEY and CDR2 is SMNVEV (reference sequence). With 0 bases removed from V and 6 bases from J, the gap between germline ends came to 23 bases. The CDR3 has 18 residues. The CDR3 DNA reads TGTGCCAGCAGTTTATCCATAAATTATGGGCCAGGCGTCGCTGAAGCTTTCTTT. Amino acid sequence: CASSLSINYGPGVAEAFF.

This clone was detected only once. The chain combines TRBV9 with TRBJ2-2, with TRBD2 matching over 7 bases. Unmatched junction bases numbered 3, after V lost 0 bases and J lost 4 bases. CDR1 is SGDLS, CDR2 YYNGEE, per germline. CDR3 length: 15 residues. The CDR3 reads CASSVVGGITGELFF. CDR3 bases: TGTGCCAGCAGCGTAGTCGGGGGGATCACCGGGGAGCTGTTTTTT.

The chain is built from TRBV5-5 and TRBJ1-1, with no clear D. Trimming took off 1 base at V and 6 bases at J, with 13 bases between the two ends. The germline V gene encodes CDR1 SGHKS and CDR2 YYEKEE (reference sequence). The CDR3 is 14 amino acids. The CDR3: CASSLHPLGAEAFF. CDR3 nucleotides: TGTGCCAGCAGCTTGCACCCCCTGGGCGCTGAAGCTTTCTTT.

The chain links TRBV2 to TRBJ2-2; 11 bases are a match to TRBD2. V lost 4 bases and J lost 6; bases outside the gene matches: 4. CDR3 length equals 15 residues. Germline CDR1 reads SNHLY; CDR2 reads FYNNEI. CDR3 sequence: CASSGLAGMPGELFF. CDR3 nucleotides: TGTGCCAGCAGTGGACTAGCGGGAATGCCCGGGGAGCTGTTTTTT.

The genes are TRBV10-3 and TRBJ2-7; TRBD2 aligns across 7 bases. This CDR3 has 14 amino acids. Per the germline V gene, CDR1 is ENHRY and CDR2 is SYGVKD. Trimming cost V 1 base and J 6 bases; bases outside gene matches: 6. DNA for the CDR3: TGTGCCATCAGTGAGTATTCGGGAGGTAGCGAGCAGTACTTC. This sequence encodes CAISEYSGGSEQYF.

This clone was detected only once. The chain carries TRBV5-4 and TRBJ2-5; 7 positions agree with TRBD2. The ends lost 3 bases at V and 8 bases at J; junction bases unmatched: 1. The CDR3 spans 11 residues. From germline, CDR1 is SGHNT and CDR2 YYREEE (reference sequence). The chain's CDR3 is CASSWEGTQYF. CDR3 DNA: TGTGCCAGCAGCTGGGAGGGTACCCAGTACTTC.

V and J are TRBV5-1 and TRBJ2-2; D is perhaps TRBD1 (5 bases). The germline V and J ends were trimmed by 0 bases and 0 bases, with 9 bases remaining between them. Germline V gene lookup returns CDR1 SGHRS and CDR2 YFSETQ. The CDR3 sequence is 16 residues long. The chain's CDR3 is CASSLVWTTNTGELFF. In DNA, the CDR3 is TGCGCCAGCAGCTTGGTGTGGACAACGAACACCGGGGAGCTGTTTTTT.

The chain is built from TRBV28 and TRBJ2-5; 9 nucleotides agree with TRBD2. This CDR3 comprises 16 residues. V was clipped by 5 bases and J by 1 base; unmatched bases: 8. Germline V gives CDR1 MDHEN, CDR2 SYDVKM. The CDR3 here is CASSPARLAAQETQYF. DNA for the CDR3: TGTGCCAGCAGTCCCGCCCGACTAGCGGCCCAAGAGACCCAGTACTTC.

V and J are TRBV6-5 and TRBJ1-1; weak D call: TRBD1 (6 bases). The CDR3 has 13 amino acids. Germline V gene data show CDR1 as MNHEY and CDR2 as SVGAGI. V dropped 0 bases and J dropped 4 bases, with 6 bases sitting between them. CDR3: CASSYSGGTEAFF. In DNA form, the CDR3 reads TGTGCCAGCAGTTACTCAGGGGGCACTGAAGCTTTCTTT.

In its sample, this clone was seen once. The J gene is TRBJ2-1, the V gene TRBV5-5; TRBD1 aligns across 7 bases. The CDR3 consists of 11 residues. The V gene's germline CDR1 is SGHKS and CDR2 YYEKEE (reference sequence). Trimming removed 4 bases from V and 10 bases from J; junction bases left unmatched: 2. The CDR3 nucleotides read TGTGCCAGCAGCCCGGACAGGGAGCAGTTCTTC. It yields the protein CASSPDREQFF.

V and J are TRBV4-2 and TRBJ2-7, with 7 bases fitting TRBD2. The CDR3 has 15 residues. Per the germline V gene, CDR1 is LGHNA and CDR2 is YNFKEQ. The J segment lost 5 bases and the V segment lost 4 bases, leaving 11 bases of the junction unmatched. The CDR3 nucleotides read TGTGCCAGCAGCCCTCCCCGGGGGGAGCTGAACGAGCAGTACTTC. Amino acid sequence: CASSPPRGELNEQYF.

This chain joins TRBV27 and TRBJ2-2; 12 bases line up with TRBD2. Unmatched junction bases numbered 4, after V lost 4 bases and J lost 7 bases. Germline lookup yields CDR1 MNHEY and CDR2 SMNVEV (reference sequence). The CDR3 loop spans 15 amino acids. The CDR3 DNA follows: TGTGCCAGCAGTTCGACTAGCGGGAGTAACGGGGAGCTGTTTTTT. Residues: CASSSTSGSNGELFF.

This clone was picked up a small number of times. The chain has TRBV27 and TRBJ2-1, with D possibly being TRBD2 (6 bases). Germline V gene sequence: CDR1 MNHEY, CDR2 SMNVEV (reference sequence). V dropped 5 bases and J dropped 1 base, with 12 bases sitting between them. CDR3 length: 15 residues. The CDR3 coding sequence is TGTGCCAGCAGTCGAGCGGAGGGGTCCTACAATGAGCAGTTCTTC. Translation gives CASSRAEGSYNEQFF.